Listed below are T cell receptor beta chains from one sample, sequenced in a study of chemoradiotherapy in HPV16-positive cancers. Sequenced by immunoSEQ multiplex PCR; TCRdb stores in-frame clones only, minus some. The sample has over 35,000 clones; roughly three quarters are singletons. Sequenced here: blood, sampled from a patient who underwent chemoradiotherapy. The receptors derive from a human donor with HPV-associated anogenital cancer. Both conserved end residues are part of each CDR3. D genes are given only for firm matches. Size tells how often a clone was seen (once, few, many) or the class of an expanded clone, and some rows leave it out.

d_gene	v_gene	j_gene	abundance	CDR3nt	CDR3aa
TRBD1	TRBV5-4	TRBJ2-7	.	TGTGCCAGCAGCGGCGGGACAGGGGGCTTTACCTACGAGCAGTACTTC	CASSGGTGGFTYEQYF
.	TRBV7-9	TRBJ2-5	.	TGTGCCAGCAGCTTTGACGGGGGGCCTCAAGAGACCCAGTACTTC	CASSFDGGPQETQYF
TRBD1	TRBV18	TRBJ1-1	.	TGTGCCAGCTCACCGGCAGACAGGGCTGTCTACACTGAAGCTTTCTTT	CASSPADRAVYTEAFF
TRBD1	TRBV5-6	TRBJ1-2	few	TGTGCCAGCAGCCTCGGACAGGGGGGATACTATGGCTACACCTTC	CASSLGQGGYYGYTF
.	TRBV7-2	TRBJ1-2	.	TGTGCCAGCAGCTTAAATGCCGGCACCTATGGCTACACCTTC	CASSLNAGTYGYTF
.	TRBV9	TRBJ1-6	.	TGTGCCAGCAGTATAACGGGATTTCTTAATTCACCCCTCCACTTT	CASSITGFLNSPLHF
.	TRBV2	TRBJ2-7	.	TGTGCCAGCAGCCCCGATGGATGGGGGGCGAGAGGGTACGAGCAGTACTTC	CASSPDGWGARGYEQYF
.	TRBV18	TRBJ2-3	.	TGTGCCAGCTCACCACCCTCGCAGGGGTGGGCAGATACGCAGTATTTT	CASSPPSQGWADTQYF
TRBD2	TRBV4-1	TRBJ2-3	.	TGCGCCAGCAGCCAAGGACTAGCGGGGACTCGTAGCACAGATACGCAGTATTTT	CASSQGLAGTRSTDTQYF
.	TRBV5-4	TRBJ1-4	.	TGTGCCAGCAGCTTGCGGAAGGGTGAAAAACTGTTTTTT	CASSLRKGEKLFF